The sequence of this TCR beta chain was determined in a study of OX40 agonist ivuxolimab in advanced cancers. Whole-study context: An agonistic human IgG2 monoclonal antibody against OX40 (CD134) was given. Study-level results: Expanded clones belonging to CD8+ T cells outnumbered, on average, those of CD4+.

In regard to this clone: The antigen is undetermined.

TCRdb keeps only in-frame clones here, not all; method: immunoSEQ multiplex PCR. This sample carries 45,000 to 55,000 clones, around 84% of them seen once, and the ten largest clones take roughly 1.1%. The germline V and J ends were trimmed by 2 bases and 16 bases, with 20 bases remaining between them. This CDR3 is 13 amino acids long. CDR1 and CDR2 (germline): GTSNPN, SVGIG (reference sequence). The chain recombines TRBV30 with TRBJ1-4; D not certain. The sequence was collected from an adult with an advanced solid tumor such as melanoma, head and neck, liver or kidney cancer. The sample consisted of CD4+ or CD8+ T cells sorted from blood, taken in a trial of the OX40 agonist ivuxolimab. CDR3 protein: CAWSRPTWSHTFF. As DNA, the CDR3 is TGTGCCTGGAGTCGTCCCACTTGGAGTCATACGTTTTTT.